A single sample gave rise to the 2 T cell receptor beta chains below, sequenced in a study of blood T cell repertoires in COVID-19. Assay: immunoSEQ multiplex PCR; the TCRdb copy retains only in-frame clones and omits some. This table has roughly 200,000 clones, 88% appearing once. Sequences were obtained from peripheral blood. These receptors all stem from a man between 18 and 35 years old with active or convalescent COVID-19.

J is TRBJ2-5 and V is TRBV30; 7 bases map to TRBD1. Germline lookup yields CDR1 GTSNPN and CDR2 SVGIG (reference sequence). V trimming: 1 base; J trimming: 3 bases; junction bases outside the gene matches: 8. This CDR3 spans 15 amino acids. CDR3 sequence reads: CAWSEKTGAEETQYF. The CDR3 DNA reads TGTGCCTGGAGTGAAAAAACAGGGGCTGAAGAGACCCAGTACTTC.

This chain uses TRBV5-1 with TRBJ2-1; TRBD2 aligns across 8 bases. Per germline, CDR1 SGHRS and CDR2 YFSETQ. The CDR3 has 15 amino acids. V dropped 3 bases and J dropped 2; count of bases not matched to a gene: 4. The DNA for the CDR3 is TGCGCCAGCAGCTCCACTAGCGGCACCTACAATGAGCAGTTCTTC. Translated, it gives CASSSTSGTYNEQFF.